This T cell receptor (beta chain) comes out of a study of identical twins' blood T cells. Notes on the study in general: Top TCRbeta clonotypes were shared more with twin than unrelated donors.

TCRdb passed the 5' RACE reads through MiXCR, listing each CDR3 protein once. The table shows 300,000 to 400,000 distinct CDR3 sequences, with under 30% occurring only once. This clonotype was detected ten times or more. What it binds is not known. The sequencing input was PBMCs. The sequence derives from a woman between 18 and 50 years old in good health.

This chain's CDR3 is CATSDFGTSSYNEQFF. Written as DNA, the CDR3 is TGTGCCACCAGTGATTTTGGGACTAGCTCCTACAATGAGCAGTTCTTC. J is TRBJ2-1 and V is TRBV24-1; 8 nucleotides match TRBD2. The CDR3 has 16 amino acids. Germline V gene sequence: CDR1 KGHDR, CDR2 SFDVKD. Trimming took 1 base from V and 0 from J; bases not matched to a gene: 1.